This T cell receptor (beta chain) was sequenced during a study of radiotherapy plus CTLA-4 blockade in lung cancer. Sequencing used immunoSEQ multiplex PCR; TCRdb keeps in-frame clones, though not all of them. The sample consists of tens of thousands of clones, 78% of them appearing once. Broader study findings: Once radiotherapy plus ipilimumab had been given, TCR clones derived from tumor expanded in blood.

On this clone: Its specificity is not known.

Germline V lookup: CDR1 SGHRS, CDR2 YFSETQ. Trimming removed 4 bases at V and 4 bases at J, with 17 bases between. The CDR3 loop spans 16 amino acids. This sample comprised peripheral blood, obtained from a patient treated with radiotherapy plus ipilimumab. The V call is TRBV5-1, the J call TRBJ1-4; maybe TRBD1 (5 bases). This receptor was taken from a human donor with non-small cell lung cancer whose response to radiotherapy plus ipilimumab could not be evaluated. Some clones in this sample may be carry-over from other donors' samples. CDR3 in DNA: TGCGCCAGCAGCGAGCACGGTGGAGGGGTTAATGAAAAACTGTTTTTT. The encoded protein is CASSEHGGGVNEKLFF.